This paragraph covers one T cell receptor beta chain sequence. Its target is not known. The data belong to a study of T cell responses to AZD1222 COVID-19 vaccine. Findings and caveats of the study: Repertoires in all cases were sampled only once the peak T cell response had passed. Spike regions recognized by vaccine-associated CD4 TCRs spanned the protein, led by 160-218 and 743-854. Nearly half of spike-specific TCRs reportedly go after variant regions that carry no mutations.

Germline trimming cut 3 bases from V and 4 bases from J; bases unmatched to any gene: 9. CDR1 SGHAT and CDR2 FQNNGV come from the germline V gene. This CDR3 is 17 amino acids long. Here immunoSEQ multiplex PCR was the method, and the copy in TCRdb shows in-frame clones only, minus some. The sample has some 99,000 clones; about nine tenths are singletons. Specimen: peripheral blood, collected on day 0 of AZD1222 vaccination. The receptor was isolated from an adult in good health. The rearrangement joins TRBV11-2 to TRBJ2-2; 9 bases map to TRBD2. CDR3 nucleotide sequence: TGTGCCAGCAGCTTTAGTGTGGGCGGGAGGGCCACCGGGGAGCTGTTTTTT. It codes for CASSFSVGGRATGELFF.